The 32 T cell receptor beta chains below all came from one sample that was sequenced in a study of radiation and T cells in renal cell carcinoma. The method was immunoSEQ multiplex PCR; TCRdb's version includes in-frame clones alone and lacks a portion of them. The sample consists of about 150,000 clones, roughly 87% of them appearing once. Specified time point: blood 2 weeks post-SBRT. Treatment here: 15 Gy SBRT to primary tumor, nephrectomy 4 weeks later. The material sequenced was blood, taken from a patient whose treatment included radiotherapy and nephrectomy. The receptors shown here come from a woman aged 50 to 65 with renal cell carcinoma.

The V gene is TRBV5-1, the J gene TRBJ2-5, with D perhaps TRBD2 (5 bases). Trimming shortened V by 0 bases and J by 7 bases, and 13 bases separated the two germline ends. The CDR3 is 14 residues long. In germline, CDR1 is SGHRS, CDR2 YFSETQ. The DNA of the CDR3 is TGCGCCAGCAGCTTGGACGTGTCGGCGGGGACCCAGTACTTC. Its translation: CASSLDVSAGTQYF.

CDR3 sequence (DNA): TGCGCCAGCAGCGTCGTACTAGCGGGGGAGTCAGATACGCAGTATTTT. Translating gives CASSVVLAGESDTQYF. The chain has TRBV5-1 and TRBJ2-3, with TRBD2 matching 11 bases. Germline V CDR1 and CDR2: SGHRS, YFSETQ. V shed 4 bases and J 4 bases; nucleotides not matched to a gene: 8. The length of the CDR3 is 16 residues.

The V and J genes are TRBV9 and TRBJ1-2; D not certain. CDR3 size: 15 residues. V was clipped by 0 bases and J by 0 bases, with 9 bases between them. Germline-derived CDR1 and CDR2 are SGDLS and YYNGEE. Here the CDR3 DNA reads TGTGCCAGCAGCGTAGGGAGTGATTCTAACTATGGCTACACCTTC. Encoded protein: CASSVGSDSNYGYTF.

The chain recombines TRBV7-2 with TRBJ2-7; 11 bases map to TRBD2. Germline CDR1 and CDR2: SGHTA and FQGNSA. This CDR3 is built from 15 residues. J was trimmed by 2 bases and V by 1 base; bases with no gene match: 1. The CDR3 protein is CASSLGLAGTYEQYF. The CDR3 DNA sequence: TGTGCCAGCAGCTTAGGACTAGCGGGGACCTACGAGCAGTACTTC.

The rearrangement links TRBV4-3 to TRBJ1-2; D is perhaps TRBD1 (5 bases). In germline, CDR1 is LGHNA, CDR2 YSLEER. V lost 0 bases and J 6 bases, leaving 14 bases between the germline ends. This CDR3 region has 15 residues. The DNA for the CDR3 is TGCGCCAGCAGCCAAGAGGCCAGGGTCATCGATGGCTACACCTTC. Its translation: CASSQEARVIDGYTF.

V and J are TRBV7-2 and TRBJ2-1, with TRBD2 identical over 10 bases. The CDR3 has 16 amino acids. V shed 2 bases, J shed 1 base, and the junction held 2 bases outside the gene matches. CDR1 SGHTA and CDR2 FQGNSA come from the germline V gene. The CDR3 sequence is CASSLLAGVSYNEQFF. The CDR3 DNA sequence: TGTGCCAGCAGCTTACTAGCGGGGGTATCCTACAATGAGCAGTTCTTC.

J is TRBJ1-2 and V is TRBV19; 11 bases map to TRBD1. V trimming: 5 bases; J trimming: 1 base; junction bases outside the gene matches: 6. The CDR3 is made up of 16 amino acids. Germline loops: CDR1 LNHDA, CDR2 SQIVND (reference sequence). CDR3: CASSGTGGMGNYGYTF. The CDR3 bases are TGTGCCAGTAGTGGGACAGGGGGAATGGGTAACTATGGCTACACCTTC.

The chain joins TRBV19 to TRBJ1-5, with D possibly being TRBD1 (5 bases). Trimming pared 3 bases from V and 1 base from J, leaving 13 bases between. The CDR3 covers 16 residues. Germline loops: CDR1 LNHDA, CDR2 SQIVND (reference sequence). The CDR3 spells CASSIRRGSSNQPQHF. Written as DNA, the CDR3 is TGTGCCAGTAGTATCCGCCGGGGGTCAAGCAATCAGCCCCAGCATTTT.

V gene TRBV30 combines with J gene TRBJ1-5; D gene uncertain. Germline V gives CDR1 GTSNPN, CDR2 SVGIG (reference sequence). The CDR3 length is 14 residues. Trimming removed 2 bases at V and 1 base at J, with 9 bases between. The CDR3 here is CAWSLDTSNQPQHF. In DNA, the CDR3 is TGTGCCTGGAGTCTAGACACAAGCAATCAGCCCCAGCATTTT.

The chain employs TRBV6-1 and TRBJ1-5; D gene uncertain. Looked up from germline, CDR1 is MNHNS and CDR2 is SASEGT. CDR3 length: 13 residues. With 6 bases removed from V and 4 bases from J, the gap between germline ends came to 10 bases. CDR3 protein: CASRRVLNQPQHF. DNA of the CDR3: TGTGCCAGCAGAAGGGTTTTGAATCAGCCCCAGCATTTT.

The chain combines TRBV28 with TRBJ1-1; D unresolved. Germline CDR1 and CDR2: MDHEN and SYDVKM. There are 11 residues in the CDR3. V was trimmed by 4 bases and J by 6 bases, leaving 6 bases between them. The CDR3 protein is CASSSLAEAFF. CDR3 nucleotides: TGTGCCAGCAGTTCACTAGCTGAAGCTTTCTTT.

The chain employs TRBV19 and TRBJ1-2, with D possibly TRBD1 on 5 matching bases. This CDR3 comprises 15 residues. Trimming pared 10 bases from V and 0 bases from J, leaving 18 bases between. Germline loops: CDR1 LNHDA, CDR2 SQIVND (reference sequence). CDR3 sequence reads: CATTTAGLANYGYTF. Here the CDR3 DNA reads TGTGCCACCACGACAGCAGGGTTAGCTAACTATGGCTACACCTTC.

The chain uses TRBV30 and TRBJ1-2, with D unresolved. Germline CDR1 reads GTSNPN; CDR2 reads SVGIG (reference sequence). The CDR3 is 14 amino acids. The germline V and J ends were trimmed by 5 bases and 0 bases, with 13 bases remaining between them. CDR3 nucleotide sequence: TGTGCCTGGTGCAGACTCCAACCTAACTATGGCTACACCTTC. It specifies CAWCRLQPNYGYTF.

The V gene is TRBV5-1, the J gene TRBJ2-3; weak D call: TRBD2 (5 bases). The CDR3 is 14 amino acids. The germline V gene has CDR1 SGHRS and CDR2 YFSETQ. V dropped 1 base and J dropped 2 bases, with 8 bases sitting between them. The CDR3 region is CASSLPSSTDTQYF. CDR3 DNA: TGCGCCAGCAGCTTGCCTAGCTCCACAGATACGCAGTATTTT. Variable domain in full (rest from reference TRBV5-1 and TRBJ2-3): KAGVTQTPRYLIKTRGQQVTLSCSPISGHRSVSWYQQTPGQGLQFLFEYFSETQRNKGNFPGRFSGRQFSNSRSEMNVSTLELGDSALYLCASSLPSSTDTQYFGPGTRLTVL.

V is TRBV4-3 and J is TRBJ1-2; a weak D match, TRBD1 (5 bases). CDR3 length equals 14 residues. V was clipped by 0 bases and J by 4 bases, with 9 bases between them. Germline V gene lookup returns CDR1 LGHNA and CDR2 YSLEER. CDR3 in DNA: TGCGCCAGCAGCCAAGAAAGGGGCGCCTATGGCTACACCTTC. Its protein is CASSQERGAYGYTF.

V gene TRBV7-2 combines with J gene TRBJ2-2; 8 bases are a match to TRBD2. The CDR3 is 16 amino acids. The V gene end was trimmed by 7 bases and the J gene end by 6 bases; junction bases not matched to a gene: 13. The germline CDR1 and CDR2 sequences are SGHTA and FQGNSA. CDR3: CASTINGGALAGELFF. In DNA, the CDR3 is TGTGCCAGCACCATAAACGGGGGGGCCCTCGCCGGGGAGCTGTTTTTT.

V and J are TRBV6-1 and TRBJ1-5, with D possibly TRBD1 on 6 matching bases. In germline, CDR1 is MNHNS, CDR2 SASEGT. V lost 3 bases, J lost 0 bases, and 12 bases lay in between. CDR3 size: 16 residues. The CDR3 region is CASSDRTVNSNQPQHF. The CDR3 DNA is TGTGCCAGCAGTGACCGGACAGTCAATAGCAATCAGCCCCAGCATTTT.

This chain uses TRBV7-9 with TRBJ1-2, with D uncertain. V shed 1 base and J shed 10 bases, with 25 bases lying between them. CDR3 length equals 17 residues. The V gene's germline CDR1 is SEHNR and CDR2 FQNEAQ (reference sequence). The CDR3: CASSLERQYATLTYYTF. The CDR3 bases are TGTGCCAGCAGCTTAGAAAGGCAGTACGCCACCCTCACTTACTACACCTTC.

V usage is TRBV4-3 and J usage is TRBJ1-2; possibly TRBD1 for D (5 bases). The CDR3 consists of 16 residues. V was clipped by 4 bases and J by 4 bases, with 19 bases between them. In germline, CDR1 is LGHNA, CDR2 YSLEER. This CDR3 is CASSRERDPIVYGYTF. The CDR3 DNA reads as TGCGCCAGCAGCCGGGAACGGGACCCAATTGTCTATGGCTACACCTTC.

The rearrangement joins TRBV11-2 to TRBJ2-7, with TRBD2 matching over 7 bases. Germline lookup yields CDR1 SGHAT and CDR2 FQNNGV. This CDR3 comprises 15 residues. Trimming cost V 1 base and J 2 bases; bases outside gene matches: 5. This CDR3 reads CASSLVPSGTYEQYF. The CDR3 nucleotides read TGTGCCAGCAGCTTAGTCCCTAGCGGCACCTACGAGCAGTACTTC.

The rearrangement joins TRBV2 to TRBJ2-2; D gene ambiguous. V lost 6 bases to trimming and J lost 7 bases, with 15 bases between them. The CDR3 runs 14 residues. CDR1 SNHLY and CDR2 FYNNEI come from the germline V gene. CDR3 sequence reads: CASRRTYLFGELFF. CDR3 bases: TGTGCCAGCAGGAGGACCTACTTATTCGGGGAGCTGTTTTTT.

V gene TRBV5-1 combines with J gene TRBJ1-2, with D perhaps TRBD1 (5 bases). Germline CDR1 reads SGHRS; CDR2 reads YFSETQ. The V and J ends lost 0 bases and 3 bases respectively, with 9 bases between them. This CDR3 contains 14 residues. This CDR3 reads CASSLERGDYGYTF. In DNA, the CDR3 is TGCGCCAGCAGCTTGGAAAGGGGAGACTATGGCTACACCTTC.

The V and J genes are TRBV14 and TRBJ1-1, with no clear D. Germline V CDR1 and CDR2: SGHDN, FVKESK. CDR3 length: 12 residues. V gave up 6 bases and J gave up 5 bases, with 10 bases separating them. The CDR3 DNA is TGTGCCAGCAGTCAGAGGGTGACTGAAGCTTTCTTT. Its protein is CASSQRVTEAFF. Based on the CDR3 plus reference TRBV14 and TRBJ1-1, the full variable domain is EAGVTQFPSHSVIEKGQTVTLRCDPISGHDNLYWYRRVMGKEIKFLLHFVKESKQDESGMPNNRFLAERTGGTYSTLKVQPAELEDSGVYFCASSQRVTEAFFGQGTRLTVV.

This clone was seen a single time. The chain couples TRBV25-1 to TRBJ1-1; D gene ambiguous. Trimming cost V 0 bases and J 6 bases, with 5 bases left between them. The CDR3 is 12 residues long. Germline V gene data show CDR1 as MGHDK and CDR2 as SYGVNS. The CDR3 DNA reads TGTGCCAGCAGTGAATATCCCCCTGAAGCTTTCTTT. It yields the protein CASSEYPPEAFF.

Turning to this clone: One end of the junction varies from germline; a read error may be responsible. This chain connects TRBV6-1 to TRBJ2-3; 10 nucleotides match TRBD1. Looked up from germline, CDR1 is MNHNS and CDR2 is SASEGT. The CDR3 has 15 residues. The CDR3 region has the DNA TGTGCCAGCACCCGGGACAGGGGTTACACAGATGCGCAGTATTTT. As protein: CASTRDRGYTDAQYF.

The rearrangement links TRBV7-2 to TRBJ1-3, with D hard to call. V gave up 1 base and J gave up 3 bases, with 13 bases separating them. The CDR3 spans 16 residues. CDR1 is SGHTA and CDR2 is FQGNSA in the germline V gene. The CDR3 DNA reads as TGTGCCAGCAGCTTAGGTGGTAGGATGGGTGGAAACACCATATATTTT. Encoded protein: CASSLGGRMGGNTIYF.

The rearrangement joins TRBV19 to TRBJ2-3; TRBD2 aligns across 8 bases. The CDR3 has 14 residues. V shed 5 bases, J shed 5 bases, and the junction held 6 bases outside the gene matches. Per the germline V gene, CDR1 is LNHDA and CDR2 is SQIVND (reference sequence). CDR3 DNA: TGTGCCAGTAGTCTGGGACTAGGCGGAGATACGCAGTATTTT. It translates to CASSLGLGGDTQYF.

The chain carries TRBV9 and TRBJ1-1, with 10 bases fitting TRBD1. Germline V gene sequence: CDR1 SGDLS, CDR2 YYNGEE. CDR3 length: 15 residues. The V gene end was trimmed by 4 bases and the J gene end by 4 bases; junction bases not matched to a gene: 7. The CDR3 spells CASSTSGTGATEAFF. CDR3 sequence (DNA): TGTGCCAGCAGCACCTCCGGGACAGGGGCCACTGAAGCTTTCTTT.

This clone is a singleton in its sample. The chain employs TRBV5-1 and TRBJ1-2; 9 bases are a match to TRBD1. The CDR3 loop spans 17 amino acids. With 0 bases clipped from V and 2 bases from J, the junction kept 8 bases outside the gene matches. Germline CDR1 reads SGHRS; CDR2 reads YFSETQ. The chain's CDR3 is CASSLELGQGGNYGYTF. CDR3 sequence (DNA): TGCGCCAGCAGCTTGGAGTTGGGACAGGGAGGAAACTATGGCTACACCTTC.

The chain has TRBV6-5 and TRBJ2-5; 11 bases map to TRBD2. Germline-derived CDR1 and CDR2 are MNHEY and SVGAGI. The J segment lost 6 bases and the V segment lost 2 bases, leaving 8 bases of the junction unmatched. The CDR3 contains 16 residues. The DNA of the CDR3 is TGTGCCAGCAGTTACGGGTTAGCGGGGGGGCTGAAGACCCAGTACTTC. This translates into CASSYGLAGGLKTQYF.

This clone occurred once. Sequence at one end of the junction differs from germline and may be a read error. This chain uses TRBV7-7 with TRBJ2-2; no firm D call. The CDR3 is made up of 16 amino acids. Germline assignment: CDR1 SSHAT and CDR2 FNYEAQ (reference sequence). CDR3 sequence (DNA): TGTGCTAGCAGCTTATTTCCCCCCGGTGGCACCGGGGAGCTGTTTTTT. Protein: CASSLFPPGGTGELFF.

For the CDR3, the DNA is TGTGCCAGTAGTATCAGCAGGGATCAGCCCCAGCATTTT. Residues: CASSISRDQPQHF. The J gene is TRBJ1-5, the V gene TRBV19; D is possibly TRBD1 (5 bases). Germline V lookup: CDR1 LNHDA, CDR2 SQIVND (reference sequence). The CDR3 contains 13 residues. V lost 3 bases to trimming and J lost 5 bases, with 8 bases between them.